Listed below are T cell receptor beta chains from one sample, sequenced in a study of Graves' ophthalmopathy and Graves' hyperthyroidism. Each CDR3 protein is one row after TCRdb ran MiXCR on the multiplex PCR reads. The table records 650,000 to 900,000 distinct CDR3 sequences, roughly 40% of them present only once. Sequenced sample: peripheral blood. The receptors originated from an adult man with Graves' ophthalmopathy. CDR3s include the opening cysteine and the closing phenylalanine or tryptophan. Fields, in order: D gene, J gene, clone size, V gene, CDR3 protein, CDR3 DNA. A D gene is named only where the DNA matches it firmly. A row's size may be missing; if present it is once, few, many or a size class.

d_gene: .
j_gene: TRBJ2-7
abundance: .
v_gene: TRBV19
CDR3aa: CASSFGADRTSYEQYF
CDR3nt: TGTGCCAGTAGTTTCGGCGCGGACAGAACCTCCTACGAGCAGTACTTC

d_gene: .
j_gene: TRBJ1-1
abundance: .
v_gene: TRBV2
CDR3aa: CTSRDLRGKDEAFF
CDR3nt: TGTACCAGCAGAGATTTGCGGGGGAAGGATGAAGCTTTCTTT

d_gene: .
j_gene: TRBJ2-7
abundance: .
v_gene: TRBV19
CDR3aa: CASSIGCRSYEQYF
CDR3nt: TGTGCCAGTAGTATAGGTTGCAGATCCTACGAGCAGTACTTC

d_gene: .
j_gene: TRBJ1-6
abundance: many
v_gene: TRBV19
CDR3aa: CASTARTAEGSPLHF
CDR3nt: TGTGCCAGTACCGCCCGGACGGCCGAGGGATCACCCCTCCACTTT

d_gene: .
j_gene: TRBJ1-2
abundance: many
v_gene: TRBV7-9
CDR3aa: CASIDQGSNGYTF
CDR3nt: TGTGCCAGCATCGACCAGGGGAGCAATGGCTACACCTTC

d_gene: .
j_gene: TRBJ1-6
abundance: few
v_gene: TRBV11-1
CDR3aa: CASSPKGGSWNSPLHF
CDR3nt: TGTGCCAGCAGCCCCAAGGGAGGGTCTTGGAATTCACCCCTCCACTTT

d_gene: .
j_gene: TRBJ1-2
abundance: many
v_gene: TRBV19
CDR3aa: CASSPRSPRTYGYTF
CDR3nt: TGTGCCAGTAGTCCCAGGTCACCGCGGACCTATGGCTACACCTTC

d_gene: .
j_gene: TRBJ1-5
abundance: few
v_gene: TRBV6-6
CDR3aa: CASEDRPRGQPQHF
CDR3nt: TGTGCCAGCGAAGACAGGCCGAGGGGGCAGCCCCAGCATTTT

d_gene: .
j_gene: TRBJ2-2
abundance: .
v_gene: TRBV7-9
CDR3aa: CASSPSRDATGELFF
CDR3nt: TGTGCCAGCTCACCAAGTAGAGACGCCACCGGGGAGCTGTTTTTT

d_gene: .
j_gene: TRBJ1-5
abundance: .
v_gene: TRBV29-1
CDR3aa: CSVVGGAGQETQHF
CDR3nt: TGCAGCGTTGTTGGGGGGGCCGGGCAAGAGACCCAGCATTTT

d_gene: .
j_gene: TRBJ1-2
abundance: many
v_gene: TRBV16
CDR3aa: CASSQSIPGGTYGYTF
CDR3nt: TGTGCCAGCAGCCAATCGATCCCCGGGGGAACTTATGGCTACACCTTC

d_gene: .
j_gene: TRBJ1-3
abundance: many
v_gene: TRBV29-1
CDR3aa: CSVDDGGNTIYF
CDR3nt: TGCAGCGTTGACGACGGGGGAAACACCATATATTTT

d_gene: .
j_gene: TRBJ1-1
abundance: .
v_gene: TRBV10-3
CDR3aa: CAISESKGSYGEAFF
CDR3nt: TGTGCCATCAGTGAGTCGAAGGGAAGTTATGGTGAAGCTTTCTTT

d_gene: .
j_gene: TRBJ1-1
abundance: .
v_gene: TRBV19
CDR3aa: CASSIPRVADRAEAFF
CDR3nt: TGTGCCAGTAGTATTCCCCGGGTCGCCGATCGGGCTGAAGCTTTCTTT

d_gene: .
j_gene: TRBJ1-4
abundance: many
v_gene: TRBV2
CDR3aa: CASSELGKGEKLFF
CDR3nt: TGTGCCAGCAGTGAATTGGGTAAAGGTGAAAAACTGTTTTTT

d_gene: .
j_gene: TRBJ1-2
abundance: .
v_gene: TRBV5-1
CDR3aa: CASSSGTAGPTF
CDR3nt: TGCGCCAGCAGCTCGGGGACGGCTGGTCCCACCTTC

d_gene: TRBD1
j_gene: TRBJ1-5
abundance: few
v_gene: TRBV9
CDR3aa: CASSAGTGANQPQHF
CDR3nt: TGTGCCAGCAGCGCAGGAACAGGGGCCAATCAGCCCCAGCATTTT

d_gene: .
j_gene: TRBJ1-3
abundance: .
v_gene: TRBV12-3/TRBV12-4
CDR3aa: CASSFLENTEAF
CDR3nt: TGTGCCAGCAGTTTCCTAGAGAACACTGAAGCTTTT

d_gene: .
j_gene: TRBJ1-5
abundance: once
v_gene: TRBV19
CDR3aa: CAGSMGQGANQPQHF
CDR3nt: TGTGCCGGTAGTATGGGACAAGGGGCAAATCAGCCCCAGCATTTT

d_gene: TRBD2
j_gene: TRBJ2-7
abundance: .
v_gene: TRBV20-1
CDR3aa: CSAPGLADAGDEQYF
CDR3nt: TGCAGTGCCCCCGGACTAGCGGACGCCGGGGACGAGCAGTACTTC

d_gene: .
j_gene: TRBJ2-7
abundance: .
v_gene: TRBV5-6
CDR3aa: CASKRGSGAYEQYF
CDR3nt: TGTGCCAGCAAACGGGGTAGCGGAGCCTACGAGCAGTACTTC

d_gene: .
j_gene: TRBJ1-4
abundance: .
v_gene: TRBV25-1
CDR3aa: CASSDSAGDRLFF
CDR3nt: TGTGCCAGCAGTGATAGTGCCGGGGATAGACTGTTTTTT

d_gene: TRBD1
j_gene: TRBJ2-7
abundance: .
v_gene: TRBV20-1
CDR3aa: CSAIDRAGGSHEQYF
CDR3nt: TGCAGTGCTATCGACCGAGCAGGGGGCTCCCACGAGCAGTACTTC

d_gene: .
j_gene: TRBJ1-2
abundance: .
v_gene: TRBV29-1
CDR3aa: CSLDGAYGYTF
CDR3nt: TGCAGCTTGGATGGGGCCTATGGCTACACCTTC

d_gene: .
j_gene: TRBJ2-7
abundance: .
v_gene: TRBV19
CDR3aa: CASSIQMGEQYF
CDR3nt: TGTGCCAGTAGTATACAGATGGGCGAGCAGTACTTC

d_gene: .
j_gene: TRBJ2-7
abundance: few
v_gene: TRBV7-9
CDR3aa: CASSLSESEQYF
CDR3nt: TGTGCCAGCAGCTTAAGTGAGAGCGAGCAGTACTTC

d_gene: TRBD1
j_gene: TRBJ2-6
abundance: .
v_gene: TRBV19
CDR3aa: CASSTWGQQKISGANVLTF
CDR3nt: TGTGCCAGTAGTACCTGGGGACAGCAAAAGATCTCTGGGGCCAACGTCCTGACTTTC